Presented here are 5 T cell receptor beta chains from one specimen sequenced in a study of T cells in women clearing cervical HPV infection. Data came from immunoSEQ multiplex PCR; TCRdb stores just in-frame clones and leaves some out. The table for this sample gives about 30,000 clones. Specimen: blood buffy coat. The receptors derive from a woman between 18 and 70 years old with a cervical HPV16 infection that either progressed to CIN3+ or cleared (not recorded which).

Points on this clone: The read finishes 3 residues shy of the CDR3 end, and the germline J gene is used to complete it. The chain has TRBV11-3 and TRBJ1-6; D gene uncertain. From germline, CDR1 is SGHNT and CDR2 YENEEA. V gave up 5 bases and J gave up 7 bases, with 6 bases separating them. The CDR3 consists of 12 residues. CDR3 amino acids: CASSRLNSPLHF. Incomplete CDR3 DNA: TGTGCCAGCAGCCGACTGAATTCACCC.

A word on this clone: The read comes to an end 3 residues before the CDR3 does, leaving the germline J gene to fill in the end. The chain uses TRBV28 and TRBJ2-7, with D perhaps matching TRBD2 (6 bases). The CDR3 spans 12 residues. Trimming removed 7 bases from V and 4 bases from J, with 11 bases in between. Germline V lookup: CDR1 MDHEN, CDR2 SYDVKM. CDR3 in amino acids: CASNGGEYEQYF. CDR3 DNA (partial): TGTGCCAGCAATGGAGGGGAGTACGAG.

About this clone: The read terminates 3 residues ahead of where the CDR3 ends, so the germline J gene completes it. The chain carries TRBV5-6 and TRBJ2-1; 7 bases match TRBD1. The CDR3 consists of 15 residues. V trimming: 1 base; J trimming: 2 bases; junction bases outside the gene matches: 3. Looked up from germline, CDR1 is SGHDT and CDR2 is YYEEEE. The DNA read from the CDR3 is TGTGCCAGCAGCTTGATGCAGGGGGCCTACAATGAG. This encodes CASSLMQGAYNE. The whole CDR3 sequence is CASSLMQGAYNEQFF.

Concerning this clone: The read gets to within 3 residues of the CDR3 end, and the germline J gene fills in the rest. The rearrangement links TRBV30 to TRBJ2-3; D is unresolved. The CDR3 consists of 11 residues. The V gene's germline CDR1 is GTSNPN and CDR2 SVGIG (reference sequence). CDR3: CAWSEMQTQYF. The part of the CDR3 DNA that was read is TGTGCCTGGAGTGAAATGCAGACG.

As to this clone: The read halts 3 residues ahead of the CDR3 end, with the missing end drawn from the germline J gene. The chain has TRBV30 and TRBJ1-2, with D unresolved. V gave up 0 bases and J gave up 7 bases, with 15 bases separating them. Germline loops: CDR1 GTSNPN, CDR2 SVGIG (reference sequence). The CDR3 runs 14 residues. The CDR3 DNA, read in part, is TGTGCCTGGAGTGTCCGGGAGGACGCGGGTGGC. Protein product: CAWSVREDAGG. The whole CDR3 protein reads CAWSVREDAGGYTF.